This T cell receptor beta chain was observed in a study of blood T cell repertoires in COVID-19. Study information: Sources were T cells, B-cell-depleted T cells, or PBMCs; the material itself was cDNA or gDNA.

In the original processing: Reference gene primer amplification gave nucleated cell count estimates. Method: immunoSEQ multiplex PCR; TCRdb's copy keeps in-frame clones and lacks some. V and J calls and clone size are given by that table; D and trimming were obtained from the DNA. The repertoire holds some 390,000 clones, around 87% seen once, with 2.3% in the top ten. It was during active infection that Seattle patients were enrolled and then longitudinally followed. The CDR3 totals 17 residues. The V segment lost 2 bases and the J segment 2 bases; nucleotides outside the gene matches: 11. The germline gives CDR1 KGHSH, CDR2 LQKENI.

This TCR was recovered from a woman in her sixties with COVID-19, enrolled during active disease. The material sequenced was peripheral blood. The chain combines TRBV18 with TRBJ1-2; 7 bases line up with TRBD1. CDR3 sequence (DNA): TGTGCCAGCTCACCAAGGACAGGCTCAGTGGGGAACTATGGCTACACCTTC. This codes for CASSPRTGSVGNYGYTF. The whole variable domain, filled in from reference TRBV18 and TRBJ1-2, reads NAGVMQNPRHLVRRRGQEARLRCSPMKGHSHVYWYRQLPEEGLKFMVYLQKENIIDESGMPKERFSAEFPKEGPSILRIQQVVRGDSAAYFCASSPRTGSVGNYGYTFGSGTRLTVV.